The clone carrying this TCR beta chain was detected only a few times. Its antigen is unidentified. The data were obtained in a study of beta chain features in type 1 diabetes. The sequenced template was cDNA made from the entire isolated RNA. Assay: immunoSEQ multiplex PCR; the TCRdb copy retains only in-frame clones and omits some. The sample lists roughly 400,000 clones; 8% to 10% were seen once. Overall study findings and caveats: Still unanswered here is whether HLA type influences TCRB rearrangement. All four CD4+ subsets of Type 1 diabetes patients contained TCRB CDR3s that were moderately but significantly shorter.

The CDR3 contains 15 residues. Source material: central memory CD4+ T cells from blood. The receptor was isolated from a young man with type 1 diabetes. The rearrangement joins TRBV21-1 to TRBJ2-7; TRBD1 was called by the table and not checked on the DNA. TRBV21-1 is classified as a pseudogene. As DNA, the CDR3 is TGTGCCAGCAGCAACGTCGCCAGGTGTACCTACGAGCAGTACTTC. As protein: CASSNVARCTYEQYF.